This T cell receptor beta chain was retrieved from a study of blood T cell repertoires in COVID-19. For the study at large: Samples taken during acute and convalescent COVID-19 were collected in the United States, Italy and Spain. The analysed material was cDNA or gDNA that came from T cells, B-cell-depleted T cells, or PBMCs.

Under the authors' procedure: Estimation of nucleated cell counts relied on the amplification of reference gene primers. Profiling relied on immunoSEQ multiplex PCR, and the TCRdb table lists in-frame clones only, not all of them. V and J calls plus clone size are reproduced from that table; the DNA served to infer D and trimming. The sample includes tens of thousands of clones, roughly nine tenths of them seen just once. Trimming stripped 5 bases from V and 4 bases from J, with 26 bases between. The germline gives CDR1 KGHSH, CDR2 LQKENI. This CDR3 comprises 18 residues. The sequence derives from a man aged 45-65 years with active or convalescent COVID-19. This chain joins TRBV18 and TRBJ1-2; possible D gene TRBD1, 6 bases. Source material: peripheral blood. CDR3 coding DNA: TGTGCCAGCTCATCGGCGGGTTTAGCCCCGGGGGGGCTCTATGGCTACACCTTC. This translates into CASSSAGLAPGGLYGYTF.